One sample yielded the 9 T cell receptor beta chains listed below, sequenced in a study of cytomegalovirus exposure and HLA in healthy donors (TCRdb year 2017). The method behind the library was the immunoSEQ multiplex PCR assay. A mixture of 60 forward primers for TCR Vbeta segments and 13 reverse primers for TCR Jbeta segments was used in the multiplex PCR. TCRdb retrieved this table from immuneACCESS and kept in-frame rearrangements only. Not all clones are present; in checked studies, unresolved V genes account for under half, and no reason is known for the remainder. The sample includes about 190,000 clones, with 65% to 75% observed a single time. The ten top clones hold about 4.4% of the sample. Sequencing was carried out using PBMCs. The receptors come from a man under 40 in good health and CMV-seropositive.

The chain employs TRBV19 and TRBJ2-3; no definite D call. V lost 1 base, J lost 10 bases, and 12 bases lay in between. CDR3 size: 13 residues. CDR1 LNHDA and CDR2 SQIVND come from the germline V gene (reference sequence). CDR3 coding DNA: TGTGCCAGTAGTATAGGCGGCTCACCCTCGCAGTATTTT. It encodes CASSIGGSPSQYF.

This clone came up once. V gene TRBV6-1 combines with J gene TRBJ2-5; 8 bases match TRBD2. The CDR3 loop spans 15 amino acids. CDR1 is MNHNS, CDR2 SASEGT, per germline. With V trimmed by 4 bases and J by 3 bases, 7 bases remained unmatched. The CDR3 coding sequence is TGTGCCAGCAGTGGCGGGAGGCTAGTAAAAGAGACCCAGTACTTC. Encoded protein: CASSGGRLVKETQYF.

This chain links TRBV4-2 with TRBJ1-4; 8 bases agree with TRBD1. With V trimmed by 0 bases and J by 7 bases, 1 base remained unmatched. The V gene's germline CDR1 is LGHNA and CDR2 YNFKEQ. The CDR3 has 14 amino acids. As DNA, the CDR3 is TGTGCCAGCAGCCAAGAGGGGACAGGTGAAAAACTGTTTTTT. Translation: CASSQEGTGEKLFF.

The rearrangement uses TRBV7-2 and TRBJ1-5; TRBD1 might be the D (6 bases). The V end lost 4 bases, the J end lost 7 bases, and 14 bases lay between the germline ends. CDR3 length: 14 amino acids. Germline CDR1 reads SGHTA; CDR2 reads FQGNSA. In DNA form, the CDR3 reads TGTGCCAGCAGCTCAGAGGGCAGGGGCCAGCCCCAGCATTTT. Encoded protein: CASSSEGRGQPQHF.

This clone appeared once. The CDR3 reads CASSAPSGVNYNEQFF. CDR3 DNA: TGTGCCAGCAGCGCTCCTAGCGGGGTGAACTACAATGAGCAGTTCTTC. The rearrangement joins TRBV9 to TRBJ2-1; TRBD2 matches at 9 bases. The V segment lost 3 bases and the J segment 3 bases; nucleotides outside the gene matches: 7. Germline CDR1 is SGDLS and CDR2 is YYNGEE. CDR3 length: 16 residues.

The V and J genes are TRBV12-5 and TRBJ2-3; 10 nucleotides line up with TRBD2. The V gene's germline CDR1 is LGHNT and CDR2 FRNRAP. The CDR3 is made up of 15 amino acids. Unmatched junction bases numbered 4, after V lost 1 base and J lost 6 bases. CDR3 region: CASGLGSSGSDTQYF. The CDR3 nucleotides read TGTGCTAGTGGTTTGGGGTCTAGCGGGAGTGATACGCAGTATTTT.

This clone was seen a handful of times. The gene calls are TRBV7-9 and TRBJ2-5; 10 positions match TRBD1. The CDR3 extends over 17 amino acids. V dropped 4 bases and J dropped 0; count of bases not matched to a gene: 8. The germline CDR1 and CDR2 sequences are SEHNR and FQNEAQ (reference sequence). The CDR3 sequence is CASSYFSGTGDQETQYF. The CDR3 coding sequence is TGTGCCAGCAGCTATTTCTCCGGGACAGGGGACCAAGAGACCCAGTACTTC.

The rearrangement uses TRBV18 and TRBJ2-2, with D possibly being TRBD2 (6 bases). V shed 2 bases and J shed 2 bases, with 12 bases lying between them. Per germline, CDR1 KGHSH and CDR2 LQKENI. CDR3 length equals 16 residues. The CDR3 spells CASSPIVGSNTGELFF. The CDR3 region has the DNA TGTGCCAGCTCACCAATAGTCGGGAGTAACACCGGGGAGCTGTTTTTT.

The rearrangement uses TRBV19 and TRBJ1-5, with a weak D call TRBD1 (5 bases). CDR1 and CDR2 from the germline V gene are LNHDA and SQIVND (reference sequence). V was trimmed by 7 bases and J by 1 base, leaving 11 bases between them. This CDR3 region has 14 residues. This CDR3 reads CASKGLESNQPQHF. For the CDR3, the DNA is TGTGCCAGTAAGGGACTCGAGAGCAATCAGCCCCAGCATTTT.